The 8 T cell receptor beta chains below come from one sample, sequenced in a study of shared clonotypes between healthy human individuals (TCRdb year 2020). CD8 naive samples were obtained by positive selection for CCR7 among CD45RO-negative cells, yielding a CD45RA+CCR7+ population from which TemRA cells were excluded. Preparation of the library involved the immunoSEQ multiplex PCR assay. TCRdb re-hosts the immuneACCESS table, in-frame sequences only. Its copies lack some clones; in the studies checked, an unresolved V gene accounts for under half of them, and the cause for the rest is not known. The sample table shows roughly 1,800,000 clones, and less than 95% are seen once. 1% to 1.5% of the sample is taken by the ten largest. The specimen sequenced was naive CD8+ T cells sorted from blood. This specimen's cell subset or site label, per the study, means: CD45RA+CCR7+. These receptors were obtained from a man between 18 and 35 years old in good health.

This clone is a singleton in its sample. CDR3 coding DNA: TGTGCCAGCAGCTTAGAGGGATTGGGGGAGCAGTACTTC. Translating it yields CASSLEGLGEQYF. V usage is TRBV7-2 and J usage is TRBJ2-7; the D is unclear. This CDR3 contains 13 residues. In germline, CDR1 is SGHTA, CDR2 FQGNSA. The ends were cut back, 1 base at V and 7 bases at J, with 11 bases in the middle.

This clone was seen a single time. The gene calls are TRBV27 and TRBJ2-7, with a tentative D call TRBD1 (6 bases). The V end lost 8 bases, the J end lost 3 bases, and 8 bases lay between the germline ends. Germline values: CDR1 MNHEY, CDR2 SMNVEV (reference sequence). The CDR3 spans 11 residues. The chain's CDR3 is CASGQNYEQYF. CDR3 nucleotide sequence: TGTGCCAGCGGACAGAACTACGAGCAGTACTTC.

V gene TRBV4-1 combines with J gene TRBJ2-3; no clear D. Per germline, CDR1 MGHRA and CDR2 YSYEKL. The V end lost 0 bases, the J end lost 3 bases, and 10 bases lay between the germline ends. The CDR3 is made up of 15 amino acids. CDR3 sequence reads: CASSQEKLETDTQYF. The CDR3 DNA sequence: TGCGCCAGCAGCCAAGAAAAACTGGAGACAGATACGCAGTATTTT.

V usage is TRBV13 and J usage is TRBJ2-7; TRBD1 agrees at 7 bases. V shed 5 bases and J 9 bases; nucleotides not matched to a gene: 7. The CDR3 covers 12 residues. The V gene's germline CDR1 is PRHDT and CDR2 FYEKMQ (reference sequence). The CDR3 region is CASSRRDSMQYF. The CDR3 DNA reads TGTGCCAGCAGCAGAAGGGACAGCATGCAGTACTTC. Based on the CDR3 plus reference TRBV13 and TRBJ2-7, the full variable domain is AAGVIQSPRHLIKEKRETATLKCYPIPRHDTVYWYQQGPGQDPQFLISFYEKMQSDKGSIPDRFSAQQFSDYHSELNMSSLELGDSALYFCASSRRDSMQYFGPGTRLTVT.

The V gene is TRBV2, the J gene TRBJ1-2; possibly TRBD1 for D (6 bases). The V and J ends lost 3 bases and 1 base respectively, with 15 bases between them. Germline CDR1 reads SNHLY; CDR2 reads FYNNEI. The CDR3 contains 16 residues. CDR3 sequence reads: CASSDSPDSFNYGYTF. The CDR3 DNA follows: TGTGCCAGCAGTGATTCACCGGACAGTTTTAACTATGGCTACACCTTC.

The gene calls are TRBV5-6 and TRBJ2-7; 9 nucleotides match TRBD1. V dropped 3 bases and J dropped 2; count of bases not matched to a gene: 6. CDR3 length: 15 residues. Germline values: CDR1 SGHDT, CDR2 YYEEEE. This CDR3 reads CASSYETGGPYEQYF. CDR3 nucleotide sequence: TGTGCCAGCAGCTATGAGACAGGGGGGCCCTACGAGCAGTACTTC.

The chain combines TRBV7-3 with TRBJ2-7, with 7 bases fitting TRBD1. With V trimmed by 4 bases and J by 3 bases, 3 bases remained unmatched. The CDR3 runs to 13 residues. Germline lookup yields CDR1 SGHTA and CDR2 FQGTGA. CDR3: CASSYRGNYEQYF. The CDR3 coding sequence is TGTGCCAGCAGCTACAGGGGAAACTACGAGCAGTACTTC.

This clone was seen a single time. V is TRBV6-1 and J is TRBJ2-1; unclear D gene. The CDR3 length is 17 residues. The V gene lost 2 bases and the J gene lost 1 base, with 15 bases spanning the gap. In germline, CDR1 is MNHNS, CDR2 SASEGT. In DNA, the CDR3 is TGTGCCAGCAGTGAAATCCCGTCCTGGGAATCCTACAATGAGCAGTTCTTC. The encoded protein is CASSEIPSWESYNEQFF.